These T cell receptor beta chains were read from a single sample in a study of T cell responses to AZD1222 COVID-19 vaccine. Method: immunoSEQ multiplex PCR; TCRdb's copy keeps in-frame clones and lacks some. The sample lists 200,000 or so clones, 85% to 95% occurring once. Specimen: peripheral blood, collected 28 days after the second AZD1222 dose. Receptor source: an adult who received the AZD1222 COVID-19 vaccine. The CDR3 runs from the conserved cysteine through the conserved F or W. D genes are given only for firm matches. Clone sizes are given selectively: once, few, many, or a class where the clone is expanded.

>TRBJ1-6|TRBV2|TRBD1|once
TGTGCCAGCAGGACAGGGACACAAAGCTCCTATAATTCACCCCTCCACTTT
CASRTGTQSSYNSPLHF
>TRBJ1-1|TRBV19|TRBD1|.
TGTGCCAGTATTCCGGACAGGGCAGGCACTGAAGCTTTCTTT
CASIPDRAGTEAFF
>TRBJ2-3|TRBV7-9|TRBD2|.
TGTGCCAGCAGCTTAGCATCGACTAGCGGGGCATCAGATACGCAGTATTTT
CASSLASTSGASDTQYF
>TRBJ1-1|TRBV3-1/TRBV3-2|.|.
TGTGCCAGCTCCCGCAACACTGAAGCTTTCTTT
CASSRNTEAFF
>TRBJ1-4|TRBV7-2|.|.
TGTGCCAGCAGCTTAGGAGGTCCCTTTAATGAAAAACTGTTTTTT
CASSLGGPFNEKLFF
>TRBJ2-2|TRBV29-1|TRBD1|.
TGCAGCGTTGAGGCAGGGGGTCTAGGCACCGGGGAGCTGTTTTTT
CSVEAGGLGTGELFF
>TRBJ2-7|TRBV6-6|TRBD1|.
TGTGCCAGCAGTTATAACCCGGGACAGCGGTCCTACGAGCAGTACTTC
CASSYNPGQRSYEQYF
>TRBJ2-1|TRBV7-3|TRBD2|.
TGTGCCAGCAGCTTGACCAAGCGGGGCCAGCAGTTCTTC
CASSLTKRGQQFF
>TRBJ2-2|TRBV19|TRBD2|.
TGTGCCAGTAGTCTGAGGGCGGGGGTGATAATCGCGAACACCGGGGAGCTGTTTTTT
CASSLRAGVIIANTGELFF
>TRBJ1-5|TRBV2|.|.
TGTGCCAGCAGTGAGACAGGAAGAAATCAGCCCCAGCATTTT
CASSETGRNQPQHF
>TRBJ1-2|TRBV25-1|TRBD1|.
TGTGCCAGCAAAGACCAGTCAGGGGGAGGCTACACCTTC
CASKDQSGGGYTF
>TRBJ2-2|TRBV7-3|.|.
TGTGCCAGCAGCTTAGCTAGCCCGAACACCGGGGAGCTGTTTTTT
CASSLASPNTGELFF
>TRBJ1-1|TRBV10-3|.|.
TGTGCCACCCTGGACAGTGTATACACTGAAGCTTTCTTT
CATLDSVYTEAFF
>TRBJ1-1|TRBV4-3|.|.
TGCGCCAGCAGCCAAGAGGGGTTGGGGACAGCTTTCTTT
CASSQEGLGTAFF
>TRBJ1-6|TRBV19|TRBD1|.
TGTGCCAGTAAGACAGGGGGATCACCCCTCCACTTT
CASKTGGSPLHF
>TRBJ1-2|TRBV6-5|.|.
TGTGCCAGCAGTTCCTTGACGTGGGGGCTCCCCCCTGGCTACACCTTC
CASSSLTWGLPPGYTF
>TRBJ1-3|TRBV29-1|TRBD1|.
TGCAGCGCTGGGACAGCCACCTCTGGAAACACCATATATTTT
CSAGTATSGNTIYF
>TRBJ1-5|TRBV27|.|.
TGTGCCAGCAGTTCCCAGGGGAGCAATCAGCCCCAGCATTTT
CASSSQGSNQPQHF
>TRBJ1-2|TRBV11-1|TRBD1|.
TGTGCCAGCAGCGGAAGGGACAGGGGGCGAGGCTACACCTTC
CASSGRDRGRGYTF
>TRBJ2-1|TRBV24-1|.|.
TGTGCCACCAGTGCCACCTCCGCGGGTGAGCAGTTCTTC
CATSATSAGEQFF
>TRBJ1-5|TRBV2|.|.
TGTGCCAGCAGTGAACTGGGCGGCAATCAGCCCCAGCATTTT
CASSELGGNQPQHF
>TRBJ2-4|TRBV7-2|TRBD1|.
TGTGCCAGCAGCTTAGGACAGGGCAACATTCAGTACTTC
CASSLGQGNIQYF
>TRBJ1-2|TRBV5-6|.|.
TGTGCCAGCAGCAAGACTGACAGGCTCTCATGGGGCTACACCTTC
CASSKTDRLSWGYTF
>TRBJ2-1|TRBV2|.|.
TGTGCCAGCAGTGCCGAGGGGAGTGAGCAGTTCTTC
CASSAEGSEQFF
>TRBJ1-5|TRBV4-2|.|.
TGTGCCAGCAGCCAAGATGGTAGTAACATCAAACCCCAGCATTTT
CASSQDGSNIKPQHF
>TRBJ1-1|TRBV6-5|.|.
TGTGCCAGCAGTTACTTAGGGGTTTCCCTAACTGAAGCTTTCTTT
CASSYLGVSLTEAFF
>TRBJ1-2|TRBV12-3/TRBV12-4|.|.
TGTGCCAGCAGCCGGACGGACTATGGCTACACCTTC
CASSRTDYGYTF